This entry features one T cell receptor (beta chain) sequence. The J segment lost 0 bases and the V segment lost 0 bases, leaving 10 bases of the junction unmatched. The CDR3 sequence is 19 residues long. In germline, CDR1 is MGHRA, CDR2 YSYEKL. As originally analysed: Amplified reference gene primers provided the basis for estimating nucleated cell counts. Clones were read by immunoSEQ multiplex PCR, and TCRdb kept only the in-frame ones, dropping some. That table is the source of V, J and clone size, and D and trimming were worked out from the DNA. Altogether 100,000 or so clones are present, 85% to 90% being singletons, with the ten largest covering more than 4%. The data derive from a study of blood T cell repertoires in COVID-19. At the level of the study: Both acute and convalescent COVID-19 samples were obtained from the United States, Italy and Spain.

The sequenced sample consisted of peripheral blood. This TCR was recovered from a man aged 45-65 years with acute or convalescent COVID-19. The V and J genes are TRBV4-1 and TRBJ1-3; 8 nucleotides match TRBD1. The CDR3 protein is CASSQERRTGGGSGNTIYF. The CDR3 DNA sequence: TGCGCCAGCAGCCAAGAAAGGAGAACAGGGGGTGGCTCTGGAAACACCATATATTTT.